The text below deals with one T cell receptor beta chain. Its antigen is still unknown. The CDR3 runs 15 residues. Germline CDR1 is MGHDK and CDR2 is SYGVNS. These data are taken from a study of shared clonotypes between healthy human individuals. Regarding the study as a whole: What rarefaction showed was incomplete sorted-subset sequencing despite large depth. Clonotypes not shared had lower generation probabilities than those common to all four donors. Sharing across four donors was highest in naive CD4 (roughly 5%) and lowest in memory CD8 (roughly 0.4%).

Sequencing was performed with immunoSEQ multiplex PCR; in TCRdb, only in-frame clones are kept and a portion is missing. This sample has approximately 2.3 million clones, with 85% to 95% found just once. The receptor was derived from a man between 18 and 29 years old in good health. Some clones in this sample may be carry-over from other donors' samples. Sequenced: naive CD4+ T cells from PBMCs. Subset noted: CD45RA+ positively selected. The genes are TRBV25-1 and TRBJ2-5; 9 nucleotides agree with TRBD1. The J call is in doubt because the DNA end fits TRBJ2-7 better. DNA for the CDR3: TGTGCCAGCAGTGAATTACAGGGGGCAAATGACGAGCAGTACTTC. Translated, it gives CASSELQGANDEQYF.